The present entry profiles one T cell receptor (beta chain) with its context. The specificity of this receptor is unknown. Base qualities were left out, and no much larger clone turns up one base away. Each collaborating institution followed its own protocols to collect whole blood in K2EDTA tubes. For TCRbeta analysis, collaborator samples were shipped as frozen whole blood, as isolated PBMCs, or as DNA extracted from either sample type. The immunoSEQ Assay, a bias-controlled multiplex PCR, was used to amplify TCRbeta CDR3 regions from genomic DNA. As for how the authors treated the data: The number of nucleated cells in each sample was estimated by amplification of reference gene primers within the assay. Sequence reads were collapsed and filtered to measure the absolute abundance of every unique TCRbeta CDR3 rearrangement. For each sample, productive Simpson clonality was calculated as the square root of Simpson's diversity index across productive rearrangements. TCRdb mirrors the immuneACCESS table, restricted to in-frame sequences. Some clones are absent from its copies; in checked studies, under half trace to an unresolved V gene, and the reason for the others is unknown. That table gives V, J and clone size, and the DNA gave D and trimming. Present in this sample are about 280,000 clones, approximately 86% of which were seen just once. Just under 9% of the sample is taken by the ten largest.

CDR3 length: 14 amino acids, cysteine to phenylalanine. Solely the CDR3 DNA is kept, with 42 bases framed from the first base. Reading the germline V gene gives CDR1 MGHRA and CDR2 YSYEKL. V and J are truncated by 2 bases and 4 bases respectively, leaving an intervening sequence of 9 bases. This sample was taken from a study of blood T cell repertoires in COVID-19 (dated by TCRdb to the early 2020s). Turning to the overall study: Samples covering the acute and convalescent phases of COVID-19 were provided by collaborators in the United States, Italy and Spain. The material from the prospective study consisted of cDNA or gDNA derived from T cells, B-cell-depleted T cells, or PBMCs. The dataset comprised deeply sampled blood TCRbeta repertoires from subjects exposed to, actively infected with, or recovered from COVID-19. A freely available public database, intended as a resource for researchers studying the immune response to SARS-CoV-2, is where the repertoires were released. Samples were obtained from the ongoing ImmuneRACE study (first 160 participants) and from 1,200 or so subjects provided by 6 global collaborators. Sample metadata almost always included a de-identified subject ID, COVID-19 status, age in years and sex. Where available, HLA class I and class II types were obtained from metadata supplied by the sample provider rather than from assay-based typing. Study-wide findings and limitations: How much clinical and demographic metadata was included differed by source and by participant, and the metadata was provided uncurated.

The sequence is built from TRBV4-1 and TRBJ2-1, with an unclear D gene assignment. This TCR was sampled from a man in his forties or fifties with active or convalescent COVID-19. The specimen sequenced was peripheral blood. The sequence in DNA is TGCGCCAGCAGCCAAAGTCATCTATACAATGAGCAGTTCTTC. It specifies CASSQSHLYNEQFF.